A selection of T cell receptor beta chains follows, all from one sample in a study of cytomegalovirus exposure and HLA in healthy donors. Assay: immunoSEQ multiplex PCR; the TCRdb copy retains only in-frame clones and omits some. Of roughly 150,000 clones in the sample, about 81% were seen once. Material for sequencing was PBMCs. The receptors stem from a girl aged 5 to 17 in good health and CMV-seropositive. Each CDR3 is given with its conserved first and last residue. Each record gives: CDR3 DNA, CDR3 protein, J gene, D gene, V gene, clone size. The D gene is left open where the match is weak. Clone size, where shown, is once, few, many, or a class for clones that have expanded.

TGTGCCAGCAGCTTGTCCGGGGACGAGCAGTACTTC CASSLSGDEQYF TRBJ2-7 - TRBV5-6 -
TGTGCCAGCAGACGGGACAGAAACACCATATATTTT CASRRDRNTIYF TRBJ1-3 - TRBV6-5 -
TGTGCCAGCAGCCTACGAGGGACTAGCGGGGGGGAAAGGGGCTACGAGCAGTACTTC CASSLRGTSGGERGYEQYF TRBJ2-7 TRBD2 TRBV7-2 -
TGTGCCAGCAGCTTAGGGCCTAGCGGGGGCGTCGAGACCCAGTACTTC CASSLGPSGGVETQYF TRBJ2-5 TRBD2 TRBV7-3 -
TGCGCCAGCAGCTTGTACAGGGTAGGCAATCAGCCCCAGCATTTT CASSLYRVGNQPQHF TRBJ1-5 - TRBV5-1 -
TGTGCCAGCAGCCGGGGGACAGGGTGGAGGAACACTGAAGCTTTCTTT CASSRGTGWRNTEAFF TRBJ1-1 TRBD1 TRBV28 -
TGTGCCAGTAGTGACGGCGACAGGGGGGGGACTGAAGCTTTCTTT CASSDGDRGGTEAFF TRBJ1-1 TRBD1 TRBV19 -
TGTGCCAGCTATAACTATGGCTACACCTTC CASYNYGYTF TRBJ1-2 - TRBV6-5 -
TGTGCCAGCAGCTTAACGACTAGCGGGGTCACCGGGGAGCTGTTTTTT CASSLTTSGVTGELFF TRBJ2-2 TRBD2 TRBV7-3 once
TGTGCCAGCAGTGAACACTTGGGACACCAATACGAGCAGTACTTC CASSEHLGHQYEQYF TRBJ2-7 - TRBV6-1 -
TGTGCCAGCAGCTTGATAGGACCACAAGGGACAGGGTATGCCCAAGAGACCCAGTACTTC CASSLIGPQGTGYAQETQYF TRBJ2-5 TRBD1 TRBV7-3 -
TGTGCCTGGAGTTTCCTTGATCGGCGAGAGGGAGAGACCCAGTACTTC CAWSFLDRREGETQYF TRBJ2-5 - TRBV30 -
TGTGCCAGCAGTGATCTGGGACAGGCATTGGATACGCAGTATTTT CASSDLGQALDTQYF TRBJ2-3 TRBD1 TRBV25-1 -
TGCGCCAGCAGCCCGACTCTTCGGACAGGTAGACACACTGAAGCTTTCTTT CASSPTLRTGRHTEAFF TRBJ1-1 TRBD1 TRBV4-3 -
TGTGCCAGCAGTGGTCCGACGGGACAGGGAGGCAATGAGCAGTTCTTC CASSGPTGQGGNEQFF TRBJ2-1 TRBD1 TRBV6-4 -
TGCGCCAGCAGCCAAGTGCAGACAGGGGGACTCTCCTACGAGCAGTACTTC CASSQVQTGGLSYEQYF TRBJ2-7 TRBD1 TRBV4-1 -
TGTGCCAGTAGTATAGTGAGGCTAGCGGATGGGGCCGGGGAGCTGTTTTTT CASSIVRLADGAGELFF TRBJ2-2 TRBD2 TRBV19 -
TGTGCCAGCAGCTTTAAGCGGGAGGGCACCACAGATACGCAGTATTTT CASSFKREGTTDTQYF TRBJ2-3 TRBD2 TRBV5-4 -
TGCGCCAGCAGCTTGCTCGGTCGGCGGTGGACCTTC CASSLLGRRWTF TRBJ1-2 - TRBV5-1 few
TGCGCCAGCAGCCAATTCGATAGGGGGGGAAAACTGTTTTTT CASSQFDRGGKLFF TRBJ1-4 - TRBV4-1 -
TGTGCCAGCGGTAGGGGACAGCCAACCGGGGAGCTGTTTTTT CASGRGQPTGELFF TRBJ2-2 TRBD1 TRBV6-5 once
TGTGCCAGCAGTTACAACACCCAGGGAGGTCAGCCCCAGCATTTT CASSYNTQGGQPQHF TRBJ1-5 - TRBV6-5 -
TGTGCCAGCAGCTTAGCCGGGTCCCTCACAGATACGCAGTATTTT CASSLAGSLTDTQYF TRBJ2-3 - TRBV11-1 -
TGTGCCAGCAGTGACGACAGGGGGACCATGAACACTGAAGCTTTCTTT CASSDDRGTMNTEAFF TRBJ1-1 TRBD1 TRBV6-4 -
TGTGCCAGCAGCAAAGCGGGAGGAACTAGCGGGAGCCTCCGCTCCTACAATGAGCAGTTCTTC CASSKAGGTSGSLRSYNEQFF TRBJ2-1 - TRBV21-1 -
TGTGCCAGTAGTTTCCAGACAGGGGAGGGTGGTCAGCCCCAGCATTTT CASSFQTGEGGQPQHF TRBJ1-5 TRBD1 TRBV19 -
TGTGCCAGCAGTCCGAGGACAGGGAGTTATGGCTACACCTTC CASSPRTGSYGYTF TRBJ1-2 TRBD1 TRBV28 few
TGTGCCAGCAGTTGGCAAGCGGGTGTTCCCTACAATGAGCAGTTCTTC CASSWQAGVPYNEQFF TRBJ2-1 - TRBV2 -
TGCGCCAGCAGCTTGGGGCCGGGCACCATATATTTT CASSLGPGTIYF TRBJ1-3 - TRBV5-1 -
TGTGCCAGTAGCTCATCTCGGGACAGTGCCCTTAACTTC CASSSSRDSALNF TRBJ1-2 TRBD1 TRBV19 -
TGTGCCAGCTCACCTCTAGGTTTCTCTGAAGCTTTCTTT CASSPLGFSEAFF TRBJ1-1 - TRBV18 -
TGCGCCACCGGGGGGCGGGAGGGCTTCCACGAGCAGTACTTC CATGGREGFHEQYF TRBJ2-7 TRBD2 TRBV10-1 -
TGCGCCAGCAGCTTGTTATCAACTGGTCCCACAGATACGCAGTATTTT CASSLLSTGPTDTQYF TRBJ2-3 - TRBV5-1 -
TGTGCCAGCAGTGTAGTCGGCAGGAATGAAAAACTGTTTTTT CASSVVGRNEKLFF TRBJ1-4 - TRBV2 few
TGTGCCAGCAGTCCCCTAGCGGGACCTTACAATGAGCAGTTCTTC CASSPLAGPYNEQFF TRBJ2-1 TRBD2 TRBV6-5 -
TGTGCCAGCAGGAGCCCAGGACAGGGGACTGCTGAAGCTTTCTTT CASRSPGQGTAEAFF TRBJ1-1 TRBD1 TRBV9 few
TGTGCCAGCAGTTTATCGAAGGGGTCCTACGAGCAGTACTTC CASSLSKGSYEQYF TRBJ2-7 - TRBV27 -